The following is a T cell receptor beta chain sequence with its context. This entry is derived from a study of blood T cells in healthy people across ages. A second about 7 to 11 cycle PCR used barcoded and J-beta primers. TCRdb called the 5' RACE reads again in MiXCR, with one record for every CDR3 protein. This repertoire shows roughly 800,000 distinct CDR3 sequences, roughly 50% found once; its top ten account for around 40%. The V and J ends lost 6 bases and 5 bases, in that order; junction bases with no gene match: 8. Germline V gives CDR1 DFQATT, CDR2 SNEGSKA (reference sequence). This CDR3 is built from 13 residues.

The chain uses TRBV20-1 and TRBJ1-2; TRBD1 aligns across 8 bases. This receptor was obtained from an elderly man in good health. Source material: blood. CDR3 nucleotides: TGCAGTGCGACTACAGGGGGGGAGTATGGCTACACCTTC. Translated, it gives CSATTGGEYGYTF.